This T cell receptor (beta chain) was documented in a study of shared clonotypes between healthy human individuals. There are 14 residues in the CDR3. From germline, CDR1 is SGHDT and CDR2 YYEEEE. V dropped 2 bases and J dropped 4 bases, with 12 bases sitting between them. This clone showed up just once. The assay was immunoSEQ multiplex PCR, and TCRdb's table has in-frame clones only and misses some. The sample comprises around 1.6 million clones, 95% to 99% of which are singletons, and roughly 0.42% rests with the top ten. This chain connects TRBV5-6 to TRBJ1-1, with D unresolved. The sequencing sample was made of naive CD4+ T cells sorted from blood. Sample subset: CD45RA+ positively selected. This clonotype was sampled from a man younger than 45 in good health. The CDR3 is CASSFLKGRTEAFF. The CDR3 bases are TGTGCCAGCAGCTTCCTCAAAGGGCGCACTGAAGCTTTCTTT.